The sample holds many counts of the clone carrying this T cell receptor (beta chain). These data originate in a study of regulatory T cells in long-lasting Graves disease. Arm-PCR of CDR3 regions and iRepertoire HTBI primers were used to build TCR beta libraries. TCRdb independently ran MiXCR on the multiplex PCR reads; one entry per CDR3 protein. The profile covers about 430,000 distinct CDR3 sequences, with 21% appearing a single time and 14% taken by the ten largest. Trimming stripped 6 bases from V and 7 bases from J, with 16 bases between. Germline lookup yields CDR1 SGHAT and CDR2 FQNNGV. The CDR3 is made up of 13 amino acids. Indicated time point: persistent/refractory GD, antithyroid drugs over 5 years with positive TRAb. Preparation of the TCR library used RNA extracted from PBMCs. The authors diagnosed Graves' disease using American Thyroid Association guidelines.

This chain uses TRBV11-2 with TRBJ2-7, with unresolved D. The receptor was derived from a female donor with Graves disease. The sequencing here drew on peripheral blood mononuclear cells (PBMCs), taken when the disease was refractory, from a patient treated with antithyroid drugs. The CDR3 loop reads CASRPMVRPEQYF. The CDR3 nucleotides are TGTGCCAGCAGACCCATGGTCAGGCCTGAGCAGTACTTC.